Shown below are 18 T cell receptor beta chains from a single sample sequenced in a study of CXCR3-negative and CXCR3-positive naive CD8 T cells. Whole-study results and caveats: CXCR3-positive naive cells had more hydrophobic TRB CDR3s than CXCR3-negative naive cells.

The antigens of these receptors remain unknown. UMI labels and 5' RACE were used to prepare the TRB cDNA libraries. TCRdb re-called the 5' RACE reads, yielding one record per CDR3 amino acid sequence without DNA. The sample has some 140,000 distinct CDR3 sequences. The sequenced sample consisted of naive CXCR3+ CD8+ T cells from blood. Indicated subset: CD45RO-CCR7+CD27+CD95- naive CD8+ T cells expressing CXCR3 (TNR3+). The source is a human donor in good health. Some clones in this sample may be carry-over from other donors' samples.

The chain has TRBV7-6 and TRBJ2-7; TCRdb proposes TRBD1, but this gene call is untestable without DNA. CDR3 length equals 14 residues. Germline CDR1 reads SGHVS; CDR2 reads FNYEAQ. The CDR3 loop reads CASSLRGLSYEQYF.

The rearrangement uses TRBV20-1 and TRBJ2-3. The CDR3 loop spans 12 amino acids. The germline gives CDR1 DFQATT, CDR2 SNEGSKA (reference sequence). The CDR3 region is CSAELDQEPQYF.

This CDR3 is CASSLSRPYEQYF. The chain links TRBV27 to TRBJ2-7. Germline V gene sequence: CDR1 MNHEY, CDR2 SMNVEV (reference sequence). This CDR3 contains 13 residues.

V gene TRBV10-1 combines with J gene TRBJ2-5. The CDR3 is made up of 11 amino acids. The germline V gene has CDR1 WNHNN and CDR2 SYGVQD (reference sequence). The CDR3 protein is CASKLGETQYF.

The gene calls are TRBV30 and TRBJ2-2. CDR1 and CDR2 (germline): GTSNPN, SVGIG (reference sequence). This CDR3 contains 13 residues. Here the CDR3 reads CAWSDSNTGELFF.

The CDR3 sequence: CASSLSWGPSSYEQYF. This chain links TRBV7-9 with TRBJ2-7; TCRdb returns TRBD1, unconfirmable since there is no DNA. Germline CDR1 reads SEHNR; CDR2 reads FQNEAQ (reference sequence). CDR3 length equals 16 residues.

This chain uses TRBV4-1 with TRBJ1-2. The V gene's germline CDR1 is MGHRA and CDR2 YSYEKL. This CDR3 spans 14 amino acids. CDR3 region: CASSQVPGTHGYTF.

The chain employs TRBV27 and TRBJ2-7; without DNA, the TCRdb call of TRBD1 cannot be checked. Germline values: CDR1 MNHEY, CDR2 SMNVEV (reference sequence). This CDR3 is 14 amino acids long. The CDR3 loop is CASSFGRDTYEQYF.

The V and J genes are TRBV28 and TRBJ2-7; the D gene TCRdb calls, TRBD1, cannot be checked with no DNA. The V gene's germline CDR1 is MDHEN and CDR2 SYDVKM. The CDR3 extends over 15 amino acids. The CDR3 loop reads CASSYGQGSTYEQYF.

The gene calls are TRBV4-1 and TRBJ1-1. The CDR3 covers 14 residues. CDR1 and CDR2 from the germline V gene are MGHRA and YSYEKL. The CDR3 is CASSHNERVPEAFF.

V and J are TRBV12-3 or TRBV12-4 and TRBJ1-5; TCRdb's D call of TRBD1 is untestable without DNA. This CDR3 has 14 amino acids. The CDR3 loop is CATSLGHSNQPQHF.

J is TRBJ1-1 and V is TRBV12-3 or TRBV12-4; TCRdb designates TRBD1, a call that cannot be tested without DNA. CDR3 length: 17 residues. The CDR3 protein is CASSLRAAAPLDTEAFF.

The chain employs TRBV29-1 and TRBJ1-1. CDR1 SQVTM and CDR2 ANQGSEA come from the germline V gene. The CDR3 consists of 11 residues. CDR3 amino acids: CSVEGLGEAFF.

V and J are TRBV15 and TRBJ1-1. This CDR3 region has 12 residues. From germline, CDR1 is LNHNV and CDR2 YYDKDF (reference sequence). The CDR3: CATSRALTKAFF.

The genes are TRBV18 and TRBJ2-5; as DNA is missing, the TRBD1 call by TCRdb cannot be tested. The CDR3 is 18 amino acids. Germline assignment: CDR1 KGHSH and CDR2 LQKENI. The CDR3 region is CASSLTEEVQGRTGAQYF.

J is TRBJ2-6 and V is TRBV7-8; the TCRdb D gene call, TRBD1, has no DNA to confirm it. Germline CDR1 is SGHVS and CDR2 is FQNEAQ. The CDR3 is 18 amino acids. CDR3 in amino acids: CASSSDRGLGAGANVLTF. Together with reference TRBV7-8 and TRBJ2-6, the CDR3 gives the full variable domain: GAGVSQSPRYKVAKRGQDVALRCDPISGHVSLFWYQQALGQGPEFLTYFQNEAQLDKSGLPSDRFFAERPEGSVSTLKIQRTQQEDSAVYLCASSSDRGLGAGANVLTFGAGSRLTVL.

V usage is TRBV7-9 and J usage is TRBJ2-2; TCRdb's D gene call, TRBD1, goes unchecked for lack of DNA. There are 16 residues in the CDR3. Germline assignment: CDR1 SEHNR and CDR2 FQNEAQ (reference sequence). The CDR3 here is CASSPPGMRNTGELFF.

This sequence joins TRBV28 and TRBJ1-2; as DNA is missing, the TRBD1 call by TCRdb cannot be tested. Germline loops: CDR1 MDHEN, CDR2 SYDVKM. CDR3 size: 12 residues. CDR3 in amino acids: CASKGGVYGYTF.